The T cell receptor beta chain under discussion was sequenced for a study of early T cells in non-severe SARS-CoV-2 infection. At the level of the study: Chains from this unsorted whole-blood bulk RNA could not be paired.

This clonotype was picked up many times. The germline V gene has CDR1 LNHNV and CDR2 YYDKDF (reference sequence). The germline V and J ends were trimmed by 1 base and 6 bases, with 15 bases remaining between them. The CDR3 is made up of 16 amino acids. Individual cDNA molecules were tagged with unique molecular identifiers, the study reported. MiXCR, run by TCRdb on the 5' RACE reads, gives a single entry per CDR3 protein. The sample includes some 71,000 distinct CDR3 sequences, roughly 9.5% seen only once; the top ten take about 5.6%. The source is an adult who was a healthcare worker with PCR-confirmed SARS-CoV-2 infection or an uninfected control (not recorded which). This chain uses TRBV15 with TRBJ1-4; tentative D call: TRBD1 (6 bases). The sequenced material came from whole blood. The CDR3 DNA sequence: TGTGCCACCAGCAGAGGCGTCGGGGGGCTCGATGAAAAACTGTTTTTT. This gives the protein CATSRGVGGLDEKLFF.